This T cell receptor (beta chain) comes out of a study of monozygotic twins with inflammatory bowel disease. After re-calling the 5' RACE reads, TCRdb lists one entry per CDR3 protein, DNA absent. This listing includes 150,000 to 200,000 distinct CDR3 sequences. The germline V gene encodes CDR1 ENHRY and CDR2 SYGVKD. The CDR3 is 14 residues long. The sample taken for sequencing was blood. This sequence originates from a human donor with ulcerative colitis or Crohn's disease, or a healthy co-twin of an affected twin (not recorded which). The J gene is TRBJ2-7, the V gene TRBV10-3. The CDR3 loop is CAIKDGLHSYEQYF.